A few counts support the clone carrying this TCR beta chain. Its antigen is not known. The whole isolated RNA underwent reverse transcription, so sequencing captured expressed TCRB transcripts. Generated by immunoSEQ multiplex PCR, the TCRdb table keeps only in-frame clones and is missing some. The sample has 250,000 to 350,000 clones, around 15% seen once; the top ten hold 5.5% to 7.5%. Each of the CD4+ naive, central memory, regulatory and stem cell-like memory populations was sorted via CD45RO/CCR7/CD25/CD127/CD95/CD27. These data belong to a study of beta chain features in type 1 diabetes. Findings of the study overall: TCRB repertoires of naive, central memory and Treg cells appeared more similar among patients than among healthy donors. Small HLA sub-analyses could not settle whether HLA shapes TCRB rearrangement. Type 1 diabetes patients had VDJ junctions that carried fewer insertions and more deletions.

The V gene's germline CDR1 is SGHTA and CDR2 FQGNSA. V was cut by 7 bases and J by 6 bases, with 11 bases left in between. CDR3 length: 12 residues. The clonotype comes from a man aged 25-40 years in good health. The specimen was central memory CD4+ T cells from blood. This chain uses TRBV7-2 with TRBJ2-3; no clear D gene. The DNA for the CDR3 is TGTGCCAGCACCTCACTCAGGGATACGCAGTATTTT. Its protein product is CASTSLRDTQYF.